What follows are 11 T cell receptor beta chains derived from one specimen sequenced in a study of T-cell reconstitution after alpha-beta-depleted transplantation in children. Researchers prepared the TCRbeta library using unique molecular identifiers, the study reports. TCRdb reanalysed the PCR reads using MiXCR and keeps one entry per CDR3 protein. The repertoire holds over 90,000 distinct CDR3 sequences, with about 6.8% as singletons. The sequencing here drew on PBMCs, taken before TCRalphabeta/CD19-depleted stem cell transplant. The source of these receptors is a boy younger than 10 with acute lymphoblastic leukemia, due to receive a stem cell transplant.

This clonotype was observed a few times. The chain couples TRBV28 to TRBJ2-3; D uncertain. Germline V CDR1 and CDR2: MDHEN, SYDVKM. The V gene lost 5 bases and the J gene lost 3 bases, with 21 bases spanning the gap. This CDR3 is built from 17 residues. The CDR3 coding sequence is TGTGCCAGCAGTCCCCTTGCCCTAGGTCCTCAGACAGATACGCAGTATTTT. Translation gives CASSPLALGPQTDTQYF. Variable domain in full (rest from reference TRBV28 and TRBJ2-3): DVKVTQSSRYLVKRTGEKVFLECVQDMDHENMFWYRQDPGLGLRLIYFSYDVKMKEKGDIPEGYSVSREKKERFSLILESASTNQTSMYLCASSPLALGPQTDTQYFGPGTRLTVL.

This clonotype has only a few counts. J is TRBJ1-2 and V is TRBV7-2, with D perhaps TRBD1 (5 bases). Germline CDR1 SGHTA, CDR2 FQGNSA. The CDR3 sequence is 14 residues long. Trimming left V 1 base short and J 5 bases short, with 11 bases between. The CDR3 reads CASSLELGEYGYTF. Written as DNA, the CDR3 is TGTGCCAGCAGCTTAGAATTGGGGGAGTATGGCTACACCTTC.

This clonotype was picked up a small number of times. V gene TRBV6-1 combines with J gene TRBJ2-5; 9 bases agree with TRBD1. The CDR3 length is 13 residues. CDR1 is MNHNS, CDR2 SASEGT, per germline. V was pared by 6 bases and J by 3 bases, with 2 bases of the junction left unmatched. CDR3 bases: TGTGCCAGCAGCCGGGACAGGGAAGAGACCCAGTACTTC. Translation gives CASSRDREETQYF.

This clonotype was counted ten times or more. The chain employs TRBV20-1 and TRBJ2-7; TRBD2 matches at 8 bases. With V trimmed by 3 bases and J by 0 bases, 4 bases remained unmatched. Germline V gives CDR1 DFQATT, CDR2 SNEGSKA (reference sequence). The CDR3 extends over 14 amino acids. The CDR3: CSASSRGVSYEQYF. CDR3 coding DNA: TGCAGTGCTAGTTCGCGGGGGGTCTCCTACGAGCAGTACTTC.

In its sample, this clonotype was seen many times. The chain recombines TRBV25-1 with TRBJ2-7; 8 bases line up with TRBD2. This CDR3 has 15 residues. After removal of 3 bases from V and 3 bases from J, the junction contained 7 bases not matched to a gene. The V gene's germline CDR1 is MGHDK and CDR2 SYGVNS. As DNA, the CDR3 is TGTGCCAGCAGTGATGCGCAGCGGGGGCGCTACGAGCAGTACTTC. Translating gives CASSDAQRGRYEQYF.

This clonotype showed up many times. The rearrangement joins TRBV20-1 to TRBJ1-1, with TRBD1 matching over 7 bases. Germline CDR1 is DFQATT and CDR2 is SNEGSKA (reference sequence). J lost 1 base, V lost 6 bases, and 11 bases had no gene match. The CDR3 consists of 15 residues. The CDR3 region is CSALPRQGWNTEAFF. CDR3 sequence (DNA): TGCAGTGCCCTCCCCCGACAGGGATGGAACACTGAAGCTTTCTTT.

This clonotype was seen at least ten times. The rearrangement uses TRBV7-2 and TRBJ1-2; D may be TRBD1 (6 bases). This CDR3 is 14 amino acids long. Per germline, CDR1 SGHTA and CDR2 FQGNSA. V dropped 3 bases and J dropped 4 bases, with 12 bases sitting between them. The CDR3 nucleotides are TGTGCCAGCAGCTTTGCGGACAGCGTCTATGGCTACACCTTC. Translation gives CASSFADSVYGYTF.

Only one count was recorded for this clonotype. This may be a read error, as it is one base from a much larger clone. DNA for the CDR3: TGCGCCAGCAGCTTCGATGGGACTGGCGGCACCGGGGAGCTGTTTTTT. It translates to CASSFDGTGGTGELFF. The J gene is TRBJ2-2, the V gene TRBV5-1; a weak D match, TRBD2 (6 bases). CDR3 length equals 16 residues. With 2 bases removed from V and 4 bases from J, the gap between germline ends came to 15 bases. Germline CDR1 SGHRS, CDR2 YFSETQ. Based on the CDR3 plus reference TRBV5-1 and TRBJ2-2, the full variable domain is KAGVTQTPRYLIKTRGQQVTLSCSPISGHRSVSWYQQTPGQGLQFLFEYFSETQRNKGNFPGRFSGRQFSNSRSEMNVSTLELGDSALYLCASSFDGTGGTGELFFGEGSRLTVL.

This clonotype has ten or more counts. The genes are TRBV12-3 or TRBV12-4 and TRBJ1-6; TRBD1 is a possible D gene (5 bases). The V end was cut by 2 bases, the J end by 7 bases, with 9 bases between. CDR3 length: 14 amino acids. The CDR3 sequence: CASSLTGANSPLHF. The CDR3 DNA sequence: TGTGCCAGCAGTTTAACTGGGGCCAATTCACCCCTCCACTTT.

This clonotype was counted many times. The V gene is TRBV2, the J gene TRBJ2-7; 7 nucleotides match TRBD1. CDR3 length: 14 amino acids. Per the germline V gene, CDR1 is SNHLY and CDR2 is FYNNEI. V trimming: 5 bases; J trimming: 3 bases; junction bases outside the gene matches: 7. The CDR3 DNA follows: TGTGCCAGCAGTCCCAGGACAGGACACTACGAGCAGTACTTC. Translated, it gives CASSPRTGHYEQYF.

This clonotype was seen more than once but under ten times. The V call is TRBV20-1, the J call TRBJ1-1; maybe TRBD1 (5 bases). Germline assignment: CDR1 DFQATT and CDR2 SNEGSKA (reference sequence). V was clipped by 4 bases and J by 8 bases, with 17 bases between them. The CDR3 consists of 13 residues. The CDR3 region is CSANYGAEMEAFF. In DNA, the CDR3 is TGCAGTGCTAACTACGGGGCCGAAATGGAAGCTTTCTTT.